This T cell receptor beta chain was sequenced for a study of blood T cells in healthy people across ages (dated by TCRdb to between 2014 and 2017). About the investigation overall: In model experiments, template switching captured about one uniquely barcoded TCR beta cDNA molecule for every two T cells. Using deep sequencing normalized with unique cDNA molecular identifiers, the study measured how TCR beta repertoire diversity changes with age. The donors were split into four age groups: young (average 16 years), middle-aged (39), aged (approximately 60) and long-lived (under 90). Donors of different ages were randomly distributed across sequencing lanes to avoid experimental bias. Two additional independent replicas of 1 million unique cDNA reads from the same blood draw were analyzed for two donors (one aged 18 to 29 and one aged 80 or older).

The library was produced with 5' RACE. TCRdb lists the instrument as Illumina HiSeq 2500. A second PCR of about 7 to 12 cycles was run with a J-beta primer mix and a sample-barcoded 5' primer. A unique molecular identifier was introduced onto each TCR beta cDNA molecule by a template-switch 5' adaptor carrying 12 random nucleotides. Each sample yielded at least 2.5 million CDR3-containing paired-end reads. First-strand cDNA synthesis was performed from all RNA using the Mint cDNA synthesis kit, with priming by a TRBC-specific oligonucleotide. Following uracil-DNA glycosylase treatment, a first 18-cycle PCR with universal primers M1SS and BC2_uni_R was performed on all cDNA. The published analysis was carried out like this. For normalization, 1 million high-quality reads, each with a distinct molecular identifier, were randomly selected from each sample. Instead of being binned into consensus sequences, reads with shared molecular identifiers were discarded. CDR3 identification, clonotype clustering and error correction used MiTCR with a Q25 quality threshold and the strictest error-elimination algorithm. Lower-bound total TCR beta diversity was estimated with a nonparametric unseen species model using Euler transformation. Clones were called with MiXCR by TCRdb after fastp trimmed the public reads at Q25, and only in-frame beta chains were retained. Rows with one shared CDR3 protein collapse into an entry with the most common genes and DNA. The V and J calls here are based on TCRdb, not the publication. Within this sample are roughly 1.5 million distinct CDR3 sequences, with around 40% of them counted one time only. The top ten clonotypes cover 4% of the sample.

Results the study describes overall, beyond this receptor: The CMV infection status of donors was not known, potentially confounding age-related changes in expanded clonotypes. Compared with the aged group, the long-lived group had more naive CD4+ T cells, fewer expanded clones and increased TCR diversity, a pattern suggesting age selection. Observed TCR beta diversity correlated strongly with the percentage of naive T cells measured by flow cytometry. Because profiling used bulk unsorted PBMCs, naive and antigen-experienced compartments could not be compared conclusively. Estimates of total diversity based on one million sequenced T cells were regarded as lower bounds and as underestimates. As age increased, observed TCR beta diversity per million T cells dropped in a roughly linear way, and a significant reduction was already evident by age 40.

A remark on this clonotype: Its specific antigen is unknown. Per-nucleotide qualities are absent, and no much larger clonotype sits a single base away.

The donors were about 40 Caucasian individuals from Russia, aged roughly 6 to 95 years, who were systemically healthy. Each donor gave approximately 9.4 milliliters of peripheral blood, drawn into EDTA-treated Vacutainer tubes. PBMCs were isolated by Ficoll-Paque density-gradient centrifugation, with at least 6 million obtained per sample. Total RNA, at least 5 micrograms per sample, was extracted from PBMCs with Trizol reagent. Naive CD45RAhigh/CD27high T cell percentages were measured by flow cytometry on a PBMC aliquot from every donor. Including the terminal cysteine and phenylalanine, the CDR3 comprises 17 residues. Of all the DNA, just the CDR3 is kept, 51 bases in frame from base 1. The germline V gene specifies SGDLS as CDR1 and YYNGEE as CDR2. V is pruned by 3 bases and J by 6 bases, leaving 14 bases of the junction without a gene match.

The chain is assembled from TRBV9 and TRBJ2-1; 8 junctional bases match TRBD2. The sequenced sample consisted of blood. This receptor was taken from a woman aged 18-29 years in good health. The CDR3 corresponds to CASSGGLSGGLVNEQFF. The nucleotide sequence is TGTGCCAGCAGCGGAGGCCTCTCGGGAGGGCTAGTCAATGAGCAGTTCTTC.